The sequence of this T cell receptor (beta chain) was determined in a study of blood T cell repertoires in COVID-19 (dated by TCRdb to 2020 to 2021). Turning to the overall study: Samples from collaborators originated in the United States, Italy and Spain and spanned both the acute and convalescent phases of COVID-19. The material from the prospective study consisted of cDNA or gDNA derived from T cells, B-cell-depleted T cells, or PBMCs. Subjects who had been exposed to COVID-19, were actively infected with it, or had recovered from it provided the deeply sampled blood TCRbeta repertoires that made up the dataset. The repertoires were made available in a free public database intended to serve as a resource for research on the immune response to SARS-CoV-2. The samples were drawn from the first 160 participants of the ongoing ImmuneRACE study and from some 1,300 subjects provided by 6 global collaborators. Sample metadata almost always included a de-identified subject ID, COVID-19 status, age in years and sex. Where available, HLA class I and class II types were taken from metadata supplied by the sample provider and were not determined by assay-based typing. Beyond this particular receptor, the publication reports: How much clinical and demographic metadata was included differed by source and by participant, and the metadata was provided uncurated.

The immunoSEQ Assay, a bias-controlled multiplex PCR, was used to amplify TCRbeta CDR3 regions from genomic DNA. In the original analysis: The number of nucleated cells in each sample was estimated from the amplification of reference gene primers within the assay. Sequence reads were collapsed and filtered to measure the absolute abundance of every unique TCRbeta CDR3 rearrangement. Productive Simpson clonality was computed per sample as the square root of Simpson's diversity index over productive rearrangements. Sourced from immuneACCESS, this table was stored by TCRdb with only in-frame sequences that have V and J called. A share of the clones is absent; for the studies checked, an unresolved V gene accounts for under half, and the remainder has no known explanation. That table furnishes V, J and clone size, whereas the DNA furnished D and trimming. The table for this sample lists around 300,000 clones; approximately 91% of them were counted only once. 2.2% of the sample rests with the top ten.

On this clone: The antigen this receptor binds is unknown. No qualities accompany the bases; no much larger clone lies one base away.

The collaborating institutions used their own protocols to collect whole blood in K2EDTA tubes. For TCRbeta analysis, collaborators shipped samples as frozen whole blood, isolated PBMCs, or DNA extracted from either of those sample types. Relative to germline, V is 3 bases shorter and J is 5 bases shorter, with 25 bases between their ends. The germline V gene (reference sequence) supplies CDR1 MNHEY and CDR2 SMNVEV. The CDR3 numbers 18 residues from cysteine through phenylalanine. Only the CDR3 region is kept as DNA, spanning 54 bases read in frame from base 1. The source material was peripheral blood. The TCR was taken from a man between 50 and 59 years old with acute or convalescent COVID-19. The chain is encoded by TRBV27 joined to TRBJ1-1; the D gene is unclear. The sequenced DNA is TGTGCCAGCAGTTTTTACTCCATTCGAGAGGGAAGAGGAACTGAAGCTTTCTTT. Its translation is CASSFYSIREGRGTEAFF.